The 9 T cell receptor beta chains given below trace back to one sample, sequenced in a study of blood T cell repertoires in COVID-19. Assay used: immunoSEQ multiplex PCR; TCRdb lists only in-frame clones, some missing. The data contain around 700,000 clones, just under 90% of them singletons. Specimen: peripheral blood. All receptors come from a woman aged 18-35 years with acute or convalescent COVID-19.

V is TRBV6-5 and J is TRBJ1-2; TRBD1 might be the D (6 bases). The CDR3 covers 15 residues. The ends were cut back, 2 bases at V and 6 bases at J, with 16 bases in the middle. The germline V gene encodes CDR1 MNHEY and CDR2 SVGAGI. The CDR3 sequence is CASSYLRLGGDGYTF. CDR3 nucleotide sequence: TGTGCCAGCAGTTACCTGCGGTTAGGGGGTGATGGCTACACCTTC.

The genes are TRBV28 and TRBJ1-1; a weak D match, TRBD1 (6 bases). V lost 5 bases and J 4 bases, leaving 23 bases between the germline ends. CDR1 MDHEN and CDR2 SYDVKM come from the germline V gene. This CDR3 contains 17 residues. The CDR3 reads CASSGPPSPGTSTEAFF. In DNA form, the CDR3 reads TGTGCCAGCAGTGGCCCCCCCTCACCCGGGACAAGCACTGAAGCTTTCTTT.

V usage is TRBV7-9 and J usage is TRBJ1-4; maybe TRBD1 (5 bases). CDR3 size: 12 residues. Germline assignment: CDR1 SEHNR and CDR2 FQNEAQ (reference sequence). V gave up 2 bases and J gave up 7 bases, with 5 bases separating them. The CDR3 region has the DNA TGTGCCAGCAGCTTACAGGGTGAAAAACTGTTTTTT. It translates to CASSLQGEKLFF. Drawing the rest from reference TRBV7-9 and TRBJ1-4, the complete variable domain is DTGVSQNPRHKITKRGQNVTFRCDPISEHNRLYWYRQTLGQGPEFLTYFQNEAQLEKSRLLSDRFSAERPKGSFSTLEIQRTEQGDSAMYLCASSLQGEKLFFGSGTQLSVL.

V usage is TRBV30 and J usage is TRBJ1-1; D remains unclear. V dropped 2 bases and J dropped 3 bases, with 10 bases sitting between them. The CDR3 has 13 residues. Per the germline V gene, CDR1 is GTSNPN and CDR2 is SVGIG (reference sequence). CDR3 residues: CAWSSWRDTEAFF. The CDR3 DNA reads as TGTGCCTGGAGTTCCTGGAGGGACACTGAAGCTTTCTTT.

V gene TRBV4-1 combines with J gene TRBJ1-4, with D tentatively TRBD1 (6 bases). V dropped 6 bases and J dropped 0 bases, with 23 bases sitting between them. This CDR3 region has 19 residues. Per the germline V gene, CDR1 is MGHRA and CDR2 is YSYEKL. CDR3 coding DNA: TGCGCCAGCAGACCGAGCCCGGGACAATCAGGTGCAACTAATGAAAAACTGTTTTTT. Translating it yields CASRPSPGQSGATNEKLFF.

Here the CDR3 reads CASSQGQGGYEQYF. For the CDR3, the DNA is TGTGCCAGCAGCCAAGGACAGGGCGGGTACGAGCAGTACTTC. The chain joins TRBV9 to TRBJ2-7; the match to TRBD1 covers 8 bases. CDR3 size: 14 residues. Germline values: CDR1 SGDLS, CDR2 YYNGEE. V was clipped by 4 bases and J by 4 bases; unmatched bases: 7.

Only one count was recorded for this clone. The chain links TRBV14 to TRBJ1-6; 8 bases fit TRBD1. V dropped 0 bases and J dropped 10; count of bases not matched to a gene: 8. CDR1 is SGHDN, CDR2 FVKESK, per germline. The CDR3 runs 16 residues. In nucleotides, the CDR3 is TGTGCCAGCAGCCAAGAGCTCCCACAGGGGGGCTCACCCCTCCACTTT. Translating it yields CASSQELPQGGSPLHF.

The chain recombines TRBV6-5 with TRBJ1-1, with 7 bases fitting TRBD1. Germline values: CDR1 MNHEY, CDR2 SVGAGI. This CDR3 comprises 14 residues. The V gene end was trimmed by 5 bases and the J gene end by 1 base; junction bases not matched to a gene: 4. In DNA, the CDR3 is TGTGCCAGCAGTAAGACAGGGTCGAACACTGAAGCTTTCTTT. It encodes CASSKTGSNTEAFF.

The genes are TRBV19 and TRBJ1-5, with a tentative D call TRBD1 (5 bases). The germline V and J ends were trimmed by 4 bases and 4 bases, with 11 bases remaining between them. The CDR3 runs to 14 residues. Germline assignment: CDR1 LNHDA and CDR2 SQIVND (reference sequence). The CDR3 region has the DNA TGTGCCAGTAGTACGTCTGCAGGGAATCAGCCCCAGCATTTT. Translated: CASSTSAGNQPQHF.